The source of this T cell receptor beta chain is a study of graft-versus-host responses after intestinal transplantation. This clone was detected only once. The antigen is not known. The CDR3 totals 15 residues. Germline CDR1 is WSHSY and CDR2 is SAAADI. The ends were cut back, 3 bases at V and 2 bases at J, with 13 bases in the middle. Repertoires were generated with immunoSEQ multiplex PCR, while TCRdb's copy carries only in-frame clones and drops some. The sample records roughly 80,000 clones, 87% being singletons. Findings and caveats of the study: HvG clone declines early post-transplant were associated with peak circulating GvH levels. Allograft graft-versus-host to host-versus-graft clonal ratios ran high in patients with graft-donor T cell macrochimerism.

The rearrangement uses TRBV10-2 and TRBJ2-5; D perhaps matches TRBD2 (7 bases). This receptor was obtained from a human donor who was the organ donor for an intestinal transplant. The sample in question was unstimulated CD8+ T cells sorted from spleen or lymph node cells, obtained before transplant. The CDR3 region has the DNA TGCGCCAGCAGTGAATGGGCGGGGGCACAAGAGACCCAGTACTTC. Its protein is CASSEWAGAQETQYF.